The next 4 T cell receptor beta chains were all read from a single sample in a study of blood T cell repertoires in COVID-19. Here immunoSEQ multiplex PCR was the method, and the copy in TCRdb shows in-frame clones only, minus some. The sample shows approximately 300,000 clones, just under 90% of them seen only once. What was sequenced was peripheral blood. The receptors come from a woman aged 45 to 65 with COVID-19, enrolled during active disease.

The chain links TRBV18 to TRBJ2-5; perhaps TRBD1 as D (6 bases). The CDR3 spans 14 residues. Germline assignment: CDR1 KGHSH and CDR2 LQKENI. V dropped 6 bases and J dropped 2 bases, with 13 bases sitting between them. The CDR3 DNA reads TGTGCCAGCTCGCGTAACAGGGAACAAGAGACCCAGTACTTC. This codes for CASSRNREQETQYF.

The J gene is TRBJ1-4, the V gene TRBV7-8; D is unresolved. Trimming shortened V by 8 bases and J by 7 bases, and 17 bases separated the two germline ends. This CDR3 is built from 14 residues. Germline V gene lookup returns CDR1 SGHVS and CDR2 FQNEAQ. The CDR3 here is CASRPAGFGEKLFF. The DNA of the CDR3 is TGTGCCAGCCGCCCCGCAGGCTTCGGTGAAAAACTGTTTTTT.

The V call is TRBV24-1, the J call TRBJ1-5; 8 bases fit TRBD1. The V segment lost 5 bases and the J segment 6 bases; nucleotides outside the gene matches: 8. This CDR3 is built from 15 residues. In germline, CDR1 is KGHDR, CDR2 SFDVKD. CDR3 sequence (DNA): TGTGCCACCAGTGCTACAGGGGGAATCGGTCAGCCCCAGCATTTT. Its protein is CATSATGGIGQPQHF.

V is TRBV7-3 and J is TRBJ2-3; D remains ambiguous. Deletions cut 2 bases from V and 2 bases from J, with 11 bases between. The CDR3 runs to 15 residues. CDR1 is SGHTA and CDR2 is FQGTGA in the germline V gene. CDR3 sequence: CASSLSSENTDTQYF. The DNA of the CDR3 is TGTGCCAGCAGCTTATCGAGCGAAAACACAGATACGCAGTATTTT.